A selection of T cell receptor beta chains follows, all from one sample in a study of cytomegalovirus exposure and HLA in healthy donors. The data were produced by immunoSEQ multiplex PCR, yet TCRdb's version contains in-frame clones alone and is incomplete. Of under 140,000 clones detected, roughly 89% appear once; the ten largest clones hold under 2%. Sequencing was carried out using PBMCs. Receptor source: a woman aged 18-35 years in good health and CMV-seronegative. CDR3s include the opening cysteine and the closing phenylalanine or tryptophan. The D gene is left open where the match is weak. Not every row has a clone size; where given, it reads once, few, many or a size class.

D gene | CDR3 length | J gene | V gene | clone size | CDR3 DNA | CDR3 protein
TRBD2 | 17 | TRBJ2-3 | TRBV29-1 | once | TGCAGCGTTGGTAAAGCGGGGGCCTTGTCGGGCACAGATACGCAGTATTTT | CSVGKAGALSGTDTQYF
NA | 14 | TRBJ1-4 | TRBV4-3 | NA | TGCGCCAGCAGCCAAGAGGGGGCAGATGAAAAACTGTTTTTT | CASSQEGADEKLFF
NA | 13 | TRBJ1-3 | TRBV11-3 | NA | TGTGCCAGCAGCTTAACTCCAGGAAACACCATATATTTT | CASSLTPGNTIYF
TRBD1 | 17 | TRBJ2-3 | TRBV7-2 | NA | TGTGCCAGCAGCTGGACTGCCGGGACAGGGTCTACAGATACGCAGTATTTT | CASSWTAGTGSTDTQYF
TRBD1 | 13 | TRBJ1-5 | TRBV30 | NA | TGTGCCTGGAGTGGACAGGGATATCAGCCCCAGCATTTT | CAWSGQGYQPQHF
TRBD2 | 14 | TRBJ2-3 | TRBV6-5 | NA | TGTGCCAGCAGACCGGGGGGGGCAACAGATACGCAGTATTTT | CASRPGGATDTQYF
TRBD1 | 12 | TRBJ1-4 | TRBV29-1 | NA | TGCAGCGCAGGACAGGCGGATGAAAAACTGTTTTTT | CSAGQADEKLFF
NA | 14 | TRBJ2-2 | TRBV5-1 | NA | TGCGCCAGCAGCCCACAGGTCTCCACCGGGGAGCTGTTTTTT | CASSPQVSTGELFF
NA | 15 | TRBJ1-2 | TRBV4-1 | NA | TGCGCCAGCAGCATCACCCCCCGGGGGGAGTTGGGCTACACCTTC | CASSITPRGELGYTF
TRBD1 | 14 | TRBJ1-2 | TRBV6-5 | NA | TGTGCCAGCAGTTACCGGACAGGAGGCTATGGCTACACCTTC | CASSYRTGGYGYTF
NA | 15 | TRBJ2-7 | TRBV23-1 | few | TGCGCCAGCAGTCAAGGAATAAGACAGAATTACGAGCAGTACTTC | CASSQGIRQNYEQYF
TRBD1 | 17 | TRBJ1-4 | TRBV28 | once | TGTGCCAGCAGTGTACCCTCATCGCGGGACAGAGATGAAAAACTGTTTTTT | CASSVPSSRDRDEKLFF
NA | 14 | TRBJ2-7 | TRBV4-3 | NA | TGCGCCAGCAGCCAGGGCAGGGGTCTGGCCGAGCAGTACTTC | CASSQGRGLAEQYF
NA | 15 | TRBJ1-5 | TRBV9 | NA | TGTGCCAGCAGCGTAGAGGCGGCGGCTAATCAGCCCCAGCATTTT | CASSVEAAANQPQHF
NA | 14 | TRBJ1-1 | TRBV23-1 | NA | TGCGCCAGCAGTCAGGACGGGGGGAACACTGAAGCTTTCTTT | CASSQDGGNTEAFF